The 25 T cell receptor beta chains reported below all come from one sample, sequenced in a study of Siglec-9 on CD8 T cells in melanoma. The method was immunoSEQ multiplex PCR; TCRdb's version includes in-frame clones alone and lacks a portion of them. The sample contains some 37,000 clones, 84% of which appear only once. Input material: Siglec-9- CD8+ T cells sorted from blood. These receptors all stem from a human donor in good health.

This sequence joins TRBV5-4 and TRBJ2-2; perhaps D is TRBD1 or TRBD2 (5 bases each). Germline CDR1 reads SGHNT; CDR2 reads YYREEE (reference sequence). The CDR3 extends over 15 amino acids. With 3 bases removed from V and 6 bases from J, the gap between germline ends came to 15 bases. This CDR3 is CASSSGTGAAGELFF. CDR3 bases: TGTGCCAGCAGCTCGGGGACGGGTGCCGCCGGGGAGCTGTTTTTT.

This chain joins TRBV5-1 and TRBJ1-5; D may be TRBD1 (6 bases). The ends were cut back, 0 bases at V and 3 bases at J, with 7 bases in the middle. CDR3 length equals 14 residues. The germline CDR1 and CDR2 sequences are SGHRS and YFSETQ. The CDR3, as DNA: TGCGCCAGCAGCTTGGGGACAGACAATCAGCCCCAGCATTTT. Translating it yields CASSLGTDNQPQHF.

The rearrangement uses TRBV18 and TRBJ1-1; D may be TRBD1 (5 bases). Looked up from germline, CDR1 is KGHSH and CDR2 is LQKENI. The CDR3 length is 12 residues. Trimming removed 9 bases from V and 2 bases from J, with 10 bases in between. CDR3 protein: CASSTENTEAFF. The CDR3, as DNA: TGTGCCAGTTCGACAGAAAACACTGAAGCTTTCTTT.

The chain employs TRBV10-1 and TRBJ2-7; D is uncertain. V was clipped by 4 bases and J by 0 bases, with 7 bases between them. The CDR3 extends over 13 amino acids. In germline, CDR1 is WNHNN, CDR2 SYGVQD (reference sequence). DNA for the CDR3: TGCGCCAGCAGTGCCGCCGGCTCCTACGAGCAGTACTTC. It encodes CASSAAGSYEQYF.

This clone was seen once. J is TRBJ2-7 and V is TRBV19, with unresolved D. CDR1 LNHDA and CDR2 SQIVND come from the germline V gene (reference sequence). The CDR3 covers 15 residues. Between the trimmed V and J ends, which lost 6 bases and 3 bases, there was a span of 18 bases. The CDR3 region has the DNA TGTGCCAGTAGCAACATCCGGGCCCCAAACTACGAGCAGTACTTC. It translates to CASSNIRAPNYEQYF. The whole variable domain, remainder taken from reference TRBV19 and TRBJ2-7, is DGGITQSPKYLFRKEGQNVTLSCEQNLNHDAMYWYRQDPGQGLRLIYYSQIVNDFQKGDIAEGYSVSREKKESFPLTVTSAQKNPTAFYLCASSNIRAPNYEQYFGPGTRLTVT.

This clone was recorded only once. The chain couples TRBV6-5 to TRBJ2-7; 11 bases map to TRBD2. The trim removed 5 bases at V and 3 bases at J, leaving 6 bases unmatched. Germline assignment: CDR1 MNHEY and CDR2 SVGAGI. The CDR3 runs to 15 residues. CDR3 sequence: CASSPTSGGYYEQYF. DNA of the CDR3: TGTGCCAGCAGTCCTACTAGCGGGGGATACTACGAGCAGTACTTC.

CDR3 loop: CASSRPPASTNNEQFF. Here the CDR3 DNA reads TGTGCCAGCAGCCGTCCCCCCGCCAGTACGAACAATGAGCAGTTCTTC. The chain carries TRBV28 and TRBJ2-1; D is unclear. CDR1 MDHEN and CDR2 SYDVKM come from the germline V gene. The CDR3 covers 16 residues. V lost 6 bases and J 5 bases, leaving 20 bases between the germline ends.

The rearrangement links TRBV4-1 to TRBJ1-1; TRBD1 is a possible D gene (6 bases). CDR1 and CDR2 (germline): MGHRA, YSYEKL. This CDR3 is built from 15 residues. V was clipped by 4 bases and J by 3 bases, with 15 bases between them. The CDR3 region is CASSLRTDWDTEAFF. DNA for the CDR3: TGCGCCAGCAGCCTTAGGACAGATTGGGACACTGAAGCTTTCTTT.

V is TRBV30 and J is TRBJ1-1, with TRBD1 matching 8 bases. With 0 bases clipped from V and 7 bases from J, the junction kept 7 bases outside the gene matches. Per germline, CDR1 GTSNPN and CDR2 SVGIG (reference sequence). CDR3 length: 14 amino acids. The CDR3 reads CAWSVWTGRVEAFF. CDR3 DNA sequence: TGTGCCTGGAGTGTATGGACAGGGAGGGTTGAAGCTTTCTTT.

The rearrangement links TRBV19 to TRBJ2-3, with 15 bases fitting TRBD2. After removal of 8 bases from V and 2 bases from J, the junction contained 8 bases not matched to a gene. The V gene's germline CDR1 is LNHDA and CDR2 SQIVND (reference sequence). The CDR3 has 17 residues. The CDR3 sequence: CASGGLAGGRDTDTQYF. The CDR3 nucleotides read TGTGCCAGTGGAGGACTAGCGGGAGGGCGCGACACAGATACGCAGTATTTT.

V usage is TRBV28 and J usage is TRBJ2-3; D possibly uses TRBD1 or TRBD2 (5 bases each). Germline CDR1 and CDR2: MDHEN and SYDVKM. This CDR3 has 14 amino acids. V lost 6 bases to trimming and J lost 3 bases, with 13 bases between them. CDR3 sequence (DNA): TGTGCCAGCAGCCCCCCTGAGGGGACAGATACGCAGTATTTT. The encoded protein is CASSPPEGTDTQYF.

DNA for the CDR3: TGCGCCAGCAGCTTGGCTTTCAGGCAATCGGGACAGGGGCGTTCTGAGCAGTTCTTC. Its translation: CASSLAFRQSGQGRSEQFF. The chain carries TRBV5-1 and TRBJ2-1; 10 nucleotides agree with TRBD1. The CDR3 runs to 19 residues. J gave up 9 bases and V 0 bases, and 18 bases lay outside the gene matches. Germline V CDR1 and CDR2: SGHRS, YFSETQ.

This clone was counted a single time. The CDR3 nucleotides are TGTGCCAGCAGCCCCAGGAGCTACGAGCAGTACTTC. Translation: CASSPRSYEQYF. This chain joins TRBV6-1 and TRBJ2-7; D ambiguous. Germline V gene lookup returns CDR1 MNHNS and CDR2 SASEGT. Trimming pared 6 bases from V and 3 bases from J, leaving 9 bases between. The CDR3 has 12 amino acids.

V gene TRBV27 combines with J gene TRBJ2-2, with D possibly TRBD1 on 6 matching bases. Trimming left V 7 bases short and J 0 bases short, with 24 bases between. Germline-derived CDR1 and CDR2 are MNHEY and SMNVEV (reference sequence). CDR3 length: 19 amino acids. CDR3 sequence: CASTSYVTGALANTGELFF. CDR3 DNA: TGTGCCAGCACCTCGTATGTGACAGGAGCCCTCGCGAACACCGGGGAGCTGTTTTTT.

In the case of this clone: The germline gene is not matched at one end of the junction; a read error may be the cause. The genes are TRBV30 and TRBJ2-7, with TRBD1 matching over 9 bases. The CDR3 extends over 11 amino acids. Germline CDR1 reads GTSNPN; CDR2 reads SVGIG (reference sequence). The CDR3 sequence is CAWSDGTGYTF. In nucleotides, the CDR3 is TGTGCCTGGAGTGACGGGACAGGGTATACCTTC.

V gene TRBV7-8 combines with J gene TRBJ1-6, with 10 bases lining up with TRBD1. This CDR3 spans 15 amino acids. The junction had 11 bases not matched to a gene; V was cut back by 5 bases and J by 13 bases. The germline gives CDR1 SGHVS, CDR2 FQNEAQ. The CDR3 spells CASSPGTGAVWPLHF. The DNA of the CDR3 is TGTGCCAGCAGCCCAGGGACAGGGGCGGTTTGGCCCCTCCACTTT.

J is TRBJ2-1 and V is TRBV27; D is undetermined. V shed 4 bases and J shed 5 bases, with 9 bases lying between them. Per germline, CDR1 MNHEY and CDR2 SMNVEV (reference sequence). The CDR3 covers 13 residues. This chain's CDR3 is CASSSALDNEQFF. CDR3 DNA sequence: TGTGCCAGCAGTTCCGCTTTAGACAATGAGCAGTTCTTC.

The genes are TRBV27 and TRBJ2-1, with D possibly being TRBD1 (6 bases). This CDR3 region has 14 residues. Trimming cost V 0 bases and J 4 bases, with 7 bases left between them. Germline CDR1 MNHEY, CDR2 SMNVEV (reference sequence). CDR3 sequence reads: CASSLSRGYNEQFF. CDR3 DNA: TGTGCCAGCAGTTTATCTAGGGGGTACAATGAGCAGTTCTTC.

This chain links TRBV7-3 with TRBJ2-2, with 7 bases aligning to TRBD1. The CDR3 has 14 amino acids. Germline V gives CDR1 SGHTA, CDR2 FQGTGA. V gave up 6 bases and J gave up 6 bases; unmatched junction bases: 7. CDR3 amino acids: CASSEGGAAGELFF. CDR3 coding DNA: TGTGCCAGCAGTGAAGGGGGCGCGGCCGGGGAGCTGTTTTTT.

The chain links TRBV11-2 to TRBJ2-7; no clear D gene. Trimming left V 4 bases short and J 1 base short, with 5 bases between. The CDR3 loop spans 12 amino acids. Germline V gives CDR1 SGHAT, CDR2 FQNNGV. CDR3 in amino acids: CASSWDSYEQYF. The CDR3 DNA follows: TGTGCCAGCAGCTGGGATTCCTACGAGCAGTACTTC.

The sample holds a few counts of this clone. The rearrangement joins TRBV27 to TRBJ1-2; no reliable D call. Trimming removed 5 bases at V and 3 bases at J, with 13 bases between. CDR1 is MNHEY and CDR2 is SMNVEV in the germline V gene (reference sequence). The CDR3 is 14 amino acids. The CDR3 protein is CASSVKIGYYGYTF. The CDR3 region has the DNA TGTGCCAGCAGTGTCAAAATAGGGTACTATGGCTACACCTTC.

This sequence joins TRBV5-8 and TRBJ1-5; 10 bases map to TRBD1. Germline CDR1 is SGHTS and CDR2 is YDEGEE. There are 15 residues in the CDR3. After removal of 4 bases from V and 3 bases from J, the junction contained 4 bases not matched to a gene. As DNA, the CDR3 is TGTGCCAGCAGCAGGGGACAGGGGTTCAATCAGCCCCAGCATTTT. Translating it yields CASSRGQGFNQPQHF.

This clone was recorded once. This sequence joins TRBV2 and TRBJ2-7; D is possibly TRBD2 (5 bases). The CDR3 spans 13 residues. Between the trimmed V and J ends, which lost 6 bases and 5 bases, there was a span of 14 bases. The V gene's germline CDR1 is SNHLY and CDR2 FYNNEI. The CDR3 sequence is CASRAAEDHEQYF. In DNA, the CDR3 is TGTGCCAGCAGGGCAGCGGAAGACCACGAGCAGTACTTC. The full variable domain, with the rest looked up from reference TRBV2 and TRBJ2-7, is EPEVTQTPSHQVTQMGQEVILRCVPISNHLYFYWYRQILGQKVEFLVSFYNNEISEKSEIFDDQFSVERPDGSNFTLKIRSTKLEDSAMYFCASRAAEDHEQYFGPGTRLTVT.

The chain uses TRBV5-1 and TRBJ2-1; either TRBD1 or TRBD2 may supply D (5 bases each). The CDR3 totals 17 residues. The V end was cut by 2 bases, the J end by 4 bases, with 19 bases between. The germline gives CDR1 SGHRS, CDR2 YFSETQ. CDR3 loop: CASSFGADEGEYNEQFF. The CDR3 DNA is TGCGCCAGCAGCTTCGGGGCTGACGAGGGCGAGTACAATGAGCAGTTCTTC.

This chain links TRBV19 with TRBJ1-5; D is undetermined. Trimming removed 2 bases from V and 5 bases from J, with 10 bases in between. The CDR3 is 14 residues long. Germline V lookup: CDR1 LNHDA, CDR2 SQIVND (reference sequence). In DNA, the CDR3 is TGTGCCAGTAGTATAAGTGGCGGTTATCAGCCCCAGCATTTT. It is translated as CASSISGGYQPQHF.